The 26 T cell receptor beta chains in this list originate from one sample, sequenced in a study of CD8 T cells in ankylosing spondylitis. TCRdb processed the 5' RACE reads anew with MiXCR; each CDR3 protein has one entry. The table lists 150,000 to 200,000 distinct CDR3 sequences, 10% to 15% of them singletons. What was sequenced was blood, either unsorted or a sorted T cell fraction (not recorded which). These TCRs come from a female donor with ankylosing spondylitis or in good health (not recorded which).

This clonotype appeared many times. The chain recombines TRBV27 with TRBJ2-3, with 9 bases fitting TRBD1. This CDR3 is built from 16 residues. The germline V gene encodes CDR1 MNHEY and CDR2 SMNVEV (reference sequence). V lost 0 bases, J lost 3 bases, and 4 bases stayed unmatched. CDR3 nucleotides: TGTGCCAGCAGTTTATCCGGACAGGGGAGAACAGATACGCAGTATTTT. Its protein product is CASSLSGQGRTDTQYF.

This chain uses TRBV12-3 or TRBV12-4 with TRBJ2-5; tentatively, D is TRBD2 (5 bases). V was pared by 5 bases and J by 1 base, with 11 bases between. The CDR3 spans 14 residues. The CDR3 DNA follows: TGTGCCAGCAGTCTAGGACTGCCCCAAGAGACCCAGTACTTC. The encoded protein is CASSLGLPQETQYF.

This clonotype occurred many times. The chain has TRBV5-1 and TRBJ1-5; tentative D call: TRBD1 (5 bases). CDR1 is SGHRS and CDR2 is YFSETQ in the germline V gene. Trimming pared 1 base from V and 10 bases from J, leaving 12 bases between. This CDR3 comprises 13 residues. The CDR3 sequence is CASSLRGSEPQHF. Written as DNA, the CDR3 is TGCGCCAGCAGCTTGAGGGGAAGCGAACCCCAGCATTTT.

The chain links TRBV7-2 to TRBJ2-3; D is unresolved. Germline V gives CDR1 SGHTA, CDR2 FQGNSA. Trimming removed 1 base at V and 1 base at J, with 6 bases between. The CDR3 is 14 residues long. The CDR3 sequence is CASSLGVGTDTQYF. CDR3 coding DNA: TGTGCCAGCAGCTTAGGAGTGGGCACAGATACGCAGTATTTT.

This clonotype was seen ten or more times. The genes are TRBV20-1 and TRBJ2-3; D is uncertain. The CDR3 runs 12 residues. CDR1 DFQATT and CDR2 SNEGSKA come from the germline V gene (reference sequence). Trimming removed 3 bases from V and 2 bases from J, with 6 bases in between. The CDR3 DNA reads as TGCAGTGCTAGTGAATACACAGATACGCAGTATTTT. This encodes CSASEYTDTQYF.

This clonotype was detected many times. V is TRBV18 and J is TRBJ2-3, with D uncertain. Per the germline V gene, CDR1 is KGHSH and CDR2 is LQKENI. This CDR3 spans 13 amino acids. V shed 6 bases and J shed 11 bases, with 18 bases lying between them. CDR3 coding DNA: TGTGCCAGCTCCCCTCTCGGTGCTCTCGGGCAGTATTTT. It is translated as CASSPLGALGQYF.

The chain links TRBV7-2 to TRBJ1-3; a weak D match, TRBD1 (5 bases). Per germline, CDR1 SGHTA and CDR2 FQGNSA. This CDR3 is 13 amino acids long. With 4 bases removed from V and 4 bases from J, the gap between germline ends came to 8 bases. DNA for the CDR3: TGTGCCAGCAGCTCGCCAGGGGGAAACACCATATATTTT. Translated: CASSSPGGNTIYF.

This clonotype was recorded at least ten times. The chain is built from TRBV12-3 or TRBV12-4 and TRBJ1-2, with D perhaps matching TRBD1 (6 bases). There are 12 residues in the CDR3. Trimming stripped 5 bases from V and 7 bases from J, with 11 bases between. The CDR3 spells CASSPRGSGYTF. The CDR3 nucleotides read TGTGCCAGCAGTCCCAGGGGTTCTGGCTACACCTTC.

In its sample, this clonotype was seen many times. V usage is TRBV12-3 or TRBV12-4 and J usage is TRBJ1-4; D unclear. The CDR3 sequence is 14 residues long. Between the trimmed V and J ends, which lost 2 bases and 8 bases, there was a span of 12 bases. This chain's CDR3 is CASSLSGVEEKLFF. The DNA for the CDR3 is TGTGCCAGCAGTTTATCGGGAGTGGAAGAAAAACTGTTTTTT.

This clonotype was recorded once. This clone may be a read error of a much larger clone one base away. This sequence joins TRBV7-2 and TRBJ1-6; TRBD1 agrees at 7 bases. V was clipped by 1 base and J by 9 bases; unmatched bases: 6. The CDR3 has 15 amino acids. Germline V gene sequence: CDR1 SGHTA, CDR2 FQGNSA. The CDR3 reads CTSSLDRGEVSPLHF. The CDR3 coding sequence is TGTACCAGCAGCTTAGACAGGGGAGAGGTTTCACCCCTCCACTTT.

Ten or more counts support this clonotype. The CDR3 coding sequence is TGCGCCAGCAGCGCCCGGGACAGAAACACCGGGGAGCTGTTTTTT. Translated: CASSARDRNTGELFF. The chain links TRBV5-1 to TRBJ2-2; 7 bases line up with TRBD1. With 4 bases clipped from V and 2 bases from J, the junction kept 5 bases outside the gene matches. This CDR3 spans 15 amino acids. Germline assignment: CDR1 SGHRS and CDR2 YFSETQ.

In this sample, this clonotype turned up many times. This sequence joins TRBV5-1 and TRBJ2-1, with 12 bases that match TRBD2. Germline values: CDR1 SGHRS, CDR2 YFSETQ. Trimming cost V 4 bases and J 4 bases; bases outside gene matches: 3. The CDR3 is 15 amino acids. The CDR3 sequence: CASSPTSGRYNEQFF. In nucleotides, the CDR3 is TGCGCCAGCAGCCCGACTAGCGGGAGATACAATGAGCAGTTCTTC.

At least ten counts were recorded for this clonotype. The CDR3 sequence: CATSDGGQVPQETQYF. Written as DNA, the CDR3 is TGTGCCACCAGTGATGGTGGACAGGTGCCTCAAGAGACCCAGTACTTC. This chain links TRBV24-1 with TRBJ2-5; 7 nucleotides agree with TRBD1. V lost 3 bases and J lost 2; bases outside the gene matches: 8. Germline CDR1 and CDR2: KGHDR and SFDVKD. The CDR3 has 16 residues.

J is TRBJ1-1 and V is TRBV19, with a possible D match to TRBD1 (5 bases). Germline V CDR1 and CDR2: LNHDA, SQIVND (reference sequence). This CDR3 has 12 amino acids. V dropped 8 bases and J dropped 11 bases, with 18 bases sitting between them. CDR3 DNA sequence: TGTGCCAGTCGAAGGGACCTAAAGGCGGCTTTCTTT. It yields the protein CASRRDLKAAFF.

This clonotype was picked up a small number of times. DNA for the CDR3: TGTGCCAGCGTCGGCCTTAACCAAGAGACCCAGTACTTC. Encoded protein: CASVGLNQETQYF. The gene calls are TRBV6-2 or TRBV6-3 and TRBJ2-5, with D unresolved. Germline V gives CDR1 MNHEY, CDR2 SVGEGT. The V gene lost 8 bases and the J gene lost 0 bases, with 10 bases spanning the gap. The CDR3 loop spans 13 amino acids.

The genes are TRBV30 and TRBJ2-7; 10 bases fit TRBD1. The CDR3 consists of 12 residues. Germline V CDR1 and CDR2: GTSNPN, SVGIG (reference sequence). Trimming cost V 8 bases and J 3 bases; bases outside gene matches: 4. The CDR3 here is CATWTGGYEQYF. The CDR3 coding sequence is TGTGCCACCTGGACAGGGGGCTACGAGCAGTACTTC.

This clonotype was counted at least ten times. The chain uses TRBV5-1 and TRBJ2-1; 9 positions agree with TRBD1. This CDR3 has 15 residues. Germline assignment: CDR1 SGHRS and CDR2 YFSETQ. The trim removed 2 bases at V and 2 bases at J, leaving 2 bases unmatched. The CDR3 DNA follows: TGCGCCAGCAGCTTAACAGGGGGCCCCTACAATGAGCAGTTCTTC. Residues: CASSLTGGPYNEQFF.

This clonotype has a count of ten or more. V gene TRBV7-2 combines with J gene TRBJ2-1; D not resolved. Germline V gene data show CDR1 as SGHTA and CDR2 as FQGNSA. The germline V and J ends were trimmed by 4 bases and 1 base, with 11 bases remaining between them. The CDR3 runs to 15 residues. CDR3 in amino acids: CASSWATTSYNEQFF. CDR3 DNA: TGTGCCAGCAGCTGGGCGACGACGTCCTACAATGAGCAGTTCTTC.

This clonotype was counted at least ten times. The rearrangement uses TRBV3-1 and TRBJ1-1; no reliable D call. The V end was cut by 1 base, the J end by 6 bases, with 12 bases between. CDR1 is LGHDT and CDR2 is YNNKEL in the germline V gene (reference sequence). This CDR3 has 14 amino acids. The CDR3: CASSQGEGISEAFF. CDR3 DNA: TGTGCCAGCAGCCAAGGGGAAGGGATCTCTGAAGCTTTCTTT.

V gene TRBV10-3 combines with J gene TRBJ2-2; TRBD1 aligns across 9 bases. This CDR3 is 13 amino acids long. V shed 10 bases and J 3 bases; nucleotides not matched to a gene: 3. Looked up from germline, CDR1 is ENHRY and CDR2 is SYGVKD. In nucleotides, the CDR3 is TGTGCCACCTACAGGGGGCACACCGGGGAGCTGTTTTTT. Amino acids: CATYRGHTGELFF.

This clonotype occurred many times. The rearrangement links TRBV9 to TRBJ2-1, with 9 bases matching TRBD1. The CDR3 spans 15 residues. Looked up from germline, CDR1 is SGDLS and CDR2 is YYNGEE. The V and J ends lost 3 bases and 2 bases, in that order; junction bases with no gene match: 3. As DNA, the CDR3 is TGTGCCAGCAGCGCACGGGACAGGGCCTACAATGAGCAGTTCTTC. Encoded protein: CASSARDRAYNEQFF. Full variable domain (outside the CDR3, taken from reference TRBV9 and TRBJ2-1): DSGVTQTPKHLITATGQRVTLRCSPRSGDLSVYWYQQSLDQGLQFLIQYYNGEERAKGNILERFSAQQFPDLHSELNLSSLELGDSALYFCASSARDRAYNEQFFGPGTRLTVL.

The V gene is TRBV7-6, the J gene TRBJ2-5; 7 positions match TRBD1. In germline, CDR1 is SGHVS, CDR2 FNYEAQ. This CDR3 contains 13 residues. The J segment lost 4 bases and the V segment lost 5 bases, leaving 4 bases of the junction unmatched. The CDR3, as DNA: TGTGCCAGCAGCAAGACAGGGCGAGAGACCCAGTACTTC. It specifies CASSKTGRETQYF.

In its sample, this clonotype was seen many times. The chain is built from TRBV3-1 and TRBJ2-2; no firm D call. V lost 0 bases and J 2 bases, leaving 7 bases between the germline ends. Germline V gene data show CDR1 as LGHDT and CDR2 as YNNKEL (reference sequence). This CDR3 contains 15 residues. As DNA, the CDR3 is TGTGCCAGCAGCCAAGAAGGGTTTAACACCGGGGAGCTGTTTTTT. Translation: CASSQEGFNTGELFF. Together with reference TRBV3-1 and TRBJ2-2, the CDR3 gives the full variable domain: DTAVSQTPKYLVTQMGNDKSIKCEQNLGHDTMYWYKQDSKKFLKIMFSYNNKELIINETVPNRFSPKSPDKAHLNLHINSLELGDSAVYFCASSQEGFNTGELFFGEGSRLTVL.

This clonotype was counted between two and nine times. The gene calls are TRBV6-2 or TRBV6-3 and TRBJ1-1; D is perhaps TRBD1 (6 bases). CDR1 MNHEY and CDR2 SVGEGT come from the germline V gene. V gave up 0 bases and J gave up 0 bases, with 11 bases separating them. The CDR3 extends over 16 amino acids. CDR3: CASSYSGQLLNTEAFF. The CDR3 coding sequence is TGTGCCAGCAGTTACTCCGGACAGCTTTTGAACACTGAAGCTTTCTTT.

This clonotype appeared many times. The rearrangement joins TRBV9 to TRBJ2-2; D is ambiguous. The CDR3 extends over 13 amino acids. V was pared by 6 bases and J by 5 bases, with 11 bases between. Germline CDR1 reads SGDLS; CDR2 reads YYNGEE. DNA of the CDR3: TGTGCCAGCACCGCGGAACCAACCGGGGAGCTGTTTTTT. Translating gives CASTAEPTGELFF.

This clonotype occurred many times. V usage is TRBV2 and J usage is TRBJ2-7; a possible D gene is TRBD2 (5 bases). The germline V gene encodes CDR1 SNHLY and CDR2 FYNNEI. The CDR3 is 15 residues long. V lost 5 bases and J lost 3, with 17 bases in between. CDR3 loop: CASSSAPSSSYEQYF. The DNA of the CDR3 is TGTGCCAGCAGTAGCGCCCCTTCTAGCAGCTACGAGCAGTACTTC.